The TCR beta chain described here comes from a study of blood T cell repertoires in COVID-19. On the study more broadly: COVID-19 samples, acute and convalescent, were from the United States, Italy and Spain. PBMCs, B-cell-depleted T cells, or T cells provided the cDNA or gDNA that made up the material.

V shed 0 bases and J 7 bases; nucleotides not matched to a gene: 6. The CDR3 consists of 15 residues. The germline V gene has CDR1 SGHKS and CDR2 YYEKEE (reference sequence). In the original workflow: Reference gene primers were amplified, and this amplification served to estimate nucleated cell counts. Profiling relied on immunoSEQ multiplex PCR, and the TCRdb table lists in-frame clones only, not all of them. V and J calls and clone size are those listed in that table; D and trimming were worked out from the DNA. In the table there are roughly 350,000 clones, approximately 90% of which are singletons.

This sequence joins TRBV5-5 and TRBJ1-4; 7 bases line up with TRBD1. What was sequenced was peripheral blood. The sequence came from a woman in her forties or fifties with active or convalescent COVID-19. CDR3 DNA sequence: TGTGCCAGCAGCTTGGAAGGGGACAGAGCTGAAAAACTGTTTTTT. Translation: CASSLEGDRAEKLFF.